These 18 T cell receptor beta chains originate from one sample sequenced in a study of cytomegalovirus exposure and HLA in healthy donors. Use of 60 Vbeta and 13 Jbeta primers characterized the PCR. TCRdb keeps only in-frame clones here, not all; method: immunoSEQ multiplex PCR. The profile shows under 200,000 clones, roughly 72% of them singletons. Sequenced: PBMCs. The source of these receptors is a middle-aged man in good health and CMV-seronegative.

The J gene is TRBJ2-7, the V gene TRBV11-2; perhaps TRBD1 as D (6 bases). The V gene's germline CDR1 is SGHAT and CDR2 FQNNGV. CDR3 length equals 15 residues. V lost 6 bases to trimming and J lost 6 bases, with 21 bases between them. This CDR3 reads CASRGQFGRTSEQYF. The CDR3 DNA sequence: TGTGCCAGCAGAGGACAGTTTGGACGAACTAGCGAGCAGTACTTC. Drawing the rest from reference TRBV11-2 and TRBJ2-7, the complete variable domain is EAGVAQSPRYKIIEKRQSVAFWCNPISGHATLYWYQQILGQGPKLLIQFQNNGVVDDSQLPKDRFSAERLKGVDSTLKIQPAKLEDSAVYLCASRGQFGRTSEQYFGPGTRLTVT.

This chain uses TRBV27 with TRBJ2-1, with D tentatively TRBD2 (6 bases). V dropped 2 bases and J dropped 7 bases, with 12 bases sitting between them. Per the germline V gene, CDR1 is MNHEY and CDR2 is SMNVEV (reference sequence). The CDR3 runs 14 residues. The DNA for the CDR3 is TGTGCCAGCAGTTTAGGGACCCTAGCGAATGAGCAGTTCTTC. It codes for CASSLGTLANEQFF.

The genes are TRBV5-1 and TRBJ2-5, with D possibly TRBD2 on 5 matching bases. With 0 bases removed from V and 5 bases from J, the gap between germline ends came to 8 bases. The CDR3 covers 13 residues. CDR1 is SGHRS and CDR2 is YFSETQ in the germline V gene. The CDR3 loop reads CASSLAGSETQYF. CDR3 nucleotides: TGCGCCAGCAGCTTGGCGGGGTCGGAGACCCAGTACTTC. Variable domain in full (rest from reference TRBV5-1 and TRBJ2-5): KAGVTQTPRYLIKTRGQQVTLSCSPISGHRSVSWYQQTPGQGLQFLFEYFSETQRNKGNFPGRFSGRQFSNSRSEMNVSTLELGDSALYLCASSLAGSETQYFGPGTRLLVL.

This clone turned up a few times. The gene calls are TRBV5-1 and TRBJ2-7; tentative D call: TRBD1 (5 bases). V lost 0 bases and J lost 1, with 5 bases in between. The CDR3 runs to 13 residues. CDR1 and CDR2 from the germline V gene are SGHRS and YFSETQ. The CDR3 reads CASSLEGSYEQYV. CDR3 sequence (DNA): TGCGCCAGCAGCTTGGAGGGGTCCTACGAGCAGTACGTC.

CDR3 sequence: CASSRLADRDTQYF. DNA of the CDR3: TGTGCCAGCAGCCGACTAGCGGACCGAGATACGCAGTATTTT. V gene TRBV14 combines with J gene TRBJ2-3; the match to TRBD2 covers 9 bases. The CDR3 has 14 amino acids. The germline V gene has CDR1 SGHDN and CDR2 FVKESK. J was trimmed by 5 bases and V by 4 bases; bases with no gene match: 4. Full variable domain (remainder filled in from reference TRBV14 and TRBJ2-3): EAGVTQFPSHSVIEKGQTVTLRCDPISGHDNLYWYRRVMGKEIKFLLHFVKESKQDESGMPNNRFLAERTGGTYSTLKVQPAELEDSGVYFCASSRLADRDTQYFGPGTRLTVL.

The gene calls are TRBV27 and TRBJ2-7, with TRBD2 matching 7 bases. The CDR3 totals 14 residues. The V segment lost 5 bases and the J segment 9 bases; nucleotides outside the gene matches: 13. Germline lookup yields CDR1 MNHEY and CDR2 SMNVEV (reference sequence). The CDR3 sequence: CASSPGTNLGWQYF. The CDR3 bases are TGTGCCAGCAGTCCGGGGACTAACCTTGGGTGGCAGTACTTC.

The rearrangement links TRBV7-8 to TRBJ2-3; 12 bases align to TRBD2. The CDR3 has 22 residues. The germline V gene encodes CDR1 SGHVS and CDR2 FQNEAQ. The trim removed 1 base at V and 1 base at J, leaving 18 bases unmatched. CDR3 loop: CASSLELGPSGREGIGTDTQYF. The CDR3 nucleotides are TGTGCCAGCAGCTTAGAGCTAGGGCCTAGCGGGAGGGAGGGGATTGGCACAGATACGCAGTATTTT.

CDR3 sequence reads: CASSPWGGRSNTGELFF. The DNA for the CDR3 is TGCGCCAGCAGCCCCTGGGGCGGGAGATCGAACACCGGGGAGCTGTTTTTT. The V call is TRBV5-1, the J call TRBJ2-2; TRBD2 matches 7 bases. The J segment lost 0 bases and the V segment lost 4 bases, leaving 9 bases of the junction unmatched. The CDR3 is made up of 17 amino acids. Germline CDR1 and CDR2: SGHRS and YFSETQ.

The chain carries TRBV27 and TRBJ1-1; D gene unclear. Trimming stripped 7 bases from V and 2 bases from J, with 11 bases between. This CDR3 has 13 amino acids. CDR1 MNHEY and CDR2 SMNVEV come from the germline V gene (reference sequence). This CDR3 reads CASKFPGNTEAFF. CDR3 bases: TGTGCCAGCAAATTTCCAGGAAACACTGAAGCTTTCTTT.

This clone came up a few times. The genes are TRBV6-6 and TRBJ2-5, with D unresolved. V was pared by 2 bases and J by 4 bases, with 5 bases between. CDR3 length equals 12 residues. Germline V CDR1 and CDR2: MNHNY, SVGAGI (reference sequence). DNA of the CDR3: TGTGCCAGCAGTTACCGAGGAGAGACCCAGTACTTC. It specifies CASSYRGETQYF.

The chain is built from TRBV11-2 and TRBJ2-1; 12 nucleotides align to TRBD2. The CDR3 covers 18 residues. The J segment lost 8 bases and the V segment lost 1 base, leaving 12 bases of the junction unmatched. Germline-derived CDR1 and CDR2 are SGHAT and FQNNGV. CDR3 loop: CASSLGRSRLAGDDEQFF. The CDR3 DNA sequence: TGTGCCAGCAGCTTAGGGAGGTCGCGACTAGCGGGGGACGATGAGCAGTTCTTC.

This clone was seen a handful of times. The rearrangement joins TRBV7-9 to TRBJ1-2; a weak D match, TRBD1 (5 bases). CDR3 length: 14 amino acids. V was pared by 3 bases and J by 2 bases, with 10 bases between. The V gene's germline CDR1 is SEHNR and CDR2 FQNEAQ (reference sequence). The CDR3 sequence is CASSFTTENYGYTF. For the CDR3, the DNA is TGTGCCAGCAGCTTCACGACAGAGAACTATGGCTACACCTTC.

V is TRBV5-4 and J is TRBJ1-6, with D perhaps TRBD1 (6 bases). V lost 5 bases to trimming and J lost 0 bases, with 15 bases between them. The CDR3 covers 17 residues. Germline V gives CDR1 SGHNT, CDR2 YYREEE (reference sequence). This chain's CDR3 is CASRRGGDSSYNSPLHF. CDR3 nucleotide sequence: TGTGCCAGCAGGAGGGGGGGAGACAGCTCCTATAATTCACCCCTCCACTTT.

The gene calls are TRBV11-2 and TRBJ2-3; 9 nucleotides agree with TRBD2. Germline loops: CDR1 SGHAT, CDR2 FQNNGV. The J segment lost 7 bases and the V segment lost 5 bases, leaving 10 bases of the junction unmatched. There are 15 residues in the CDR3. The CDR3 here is CASSMTSGGGNTQYF. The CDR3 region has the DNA TGTGCCAGCAGCATGACTAGCGGAGGGGGGAATACGCAGTATTTT. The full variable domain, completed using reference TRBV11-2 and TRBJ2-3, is EAGVAQSPRYKIIEKRQSVAFWCNPISGHATLYWYQQILGQGPKLLIQFQNNGVVDDSQLPKDRFSAERLKGVDSTLKIQPAKLEDSAVYLCASSMTSGGGNTQYFGPGTRLTVL.

CDR3 residues: CASSVGLADWGDTQYF. CDR3 nucleotide sequence: TGTGCCAGCAGCGTAGGACTAGCAGACTGGGGAGATACGCAGTATTTT. This chain uses TRBV9 with TRBJ2-3; 7 bases match TRBD2. The CDR3 runs to 16 residues. Per the germline V gene, CDR1 is SGDLS and CDR2 is YYNGEE. J lost 5 bases, V lost 0 bases, and 9 bases had no gene match.

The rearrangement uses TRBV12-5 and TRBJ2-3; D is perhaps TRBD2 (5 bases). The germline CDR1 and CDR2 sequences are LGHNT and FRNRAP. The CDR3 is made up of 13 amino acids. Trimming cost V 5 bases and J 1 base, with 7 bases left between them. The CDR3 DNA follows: TGTGCTAGTGGTCCCGGGGGCACAGATACGCAGTATTTT. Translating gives CASGPGGTDTQYF. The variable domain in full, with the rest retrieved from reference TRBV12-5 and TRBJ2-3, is DARVTQTPRHKVTEMGQEVTMRCQPILGHNTVFWYRQTMMQGLELLAYFRNRAPLDDSGMPKDRFSAEMPDATLATLKIQPSEPRDSAVYFCASGPGGTDTQYFGPGTRLTVL.

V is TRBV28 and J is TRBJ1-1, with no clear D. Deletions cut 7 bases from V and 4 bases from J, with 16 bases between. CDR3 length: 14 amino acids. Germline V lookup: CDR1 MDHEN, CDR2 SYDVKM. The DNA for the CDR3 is TGTGCCAGCATTCGAAGCCCCGGGAGCACTGAAGCTTTCTTT. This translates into CASIRSPGSTEAFF.

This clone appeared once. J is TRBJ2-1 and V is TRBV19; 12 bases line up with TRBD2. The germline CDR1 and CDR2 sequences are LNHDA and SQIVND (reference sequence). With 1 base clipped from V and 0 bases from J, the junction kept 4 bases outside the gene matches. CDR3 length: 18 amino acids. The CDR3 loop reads CASSIGLAGGSSYNEQFF. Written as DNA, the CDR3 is TGTGCCAGTAGTATAGGCCTAGCGGGAGGGAGCTCCTACAATGAGCAGTTCTTC.